Listed below are T cell receptor beta chains from one sample, sequenced in a study of blood T cell repertoires in COVID-19. TCRdb's copy holds only in-frame clones and misses some; the assay was immunoSEQ multiplex PCR. This sample has some 330,000 clones, with roughly 90% found just once. The material sequenced was PBMCs or T cells enriched from blood (not recorded which). All receptors derive from a woman aged 25-40 years who had recovered from COVID-19. Each CDR3 is given with its conserved first and last residue. Fields, in order: V gene, clone size, D gene, J gene, CDR3 protein, CDR3 DNA. A D gene is named only where the DNA matches it firmly. Clone size, where shown, is once, few, many, or a class for clones that have expanded.

TRBV27	NA	NA	TRBJ2-3	CASSFGTSSTDTQYF	TGTGCCAGCAGTTTTGGAACTAGCAGTACAGATACGCAGTATTTT
TRBV7-2	NA	TRBD2	TRBJ2-5	CASSLVRGDDGTETQYF	TGTGCCAGCAGCCTAGTACGGGGGGACGATGGGACAGAGACCCAGTACTTC
TRBV2	NA	TRBD1	TRBJ1-2	CASRREGTGFDGYTF	TGTGCCAGCAGGAGGGAGGGGACAGGGTTCGATGGCTACACCTTC
TRBV29-1	NA	TRBD1	TRBJ1-2	CSVERAQGALGLGYTF	TGCAGCGTTGAACGGGCACAGGGGGCGCTGGGTCTTGGCTACACCTTC
TRBV11-1	NA	TRBD1	TRBJ2-7	CASSLDEGARFEQYF	TGTGCCAGCAGCTTAGACGAGGGGGCAAGGTTCGAGCAGTACTTC
TRBV10-3	NA	TRBD1	TRBJ1-2	CAISRDSAGYGYTF	TGTGCCATCAGCCGGGACAGCGCGGGCTATGGCTACACCTTC
TRBV18	once	NA	TRBJ2-1	CASSPRLVRGSYNEQFF	TGTGCCAGCTCACCGAGACTAGTCCGGGGCTCCTACAATGAGCAGTTCTTC
TRBV19	NA	NA	TRBJ2-3	CASSIGRLGGLGHTQYF	TGTGCCAGTAGTATAGGCCGTTTGGGCGGGCTCGGACATACGCAGTATTTT
TRBV28	NA	NA	TRBJ2-2	CASSLAPRRTGELFF	TGTGCCAGCAGTTTAGCCCCCCGGAGGACCGGGGAGCTGTTTTTT
TRBV19	NA	NA	TRBJ1-5	CASSITGPADNQPQHF	TGTGCCAGTAGTATAACAGGGCCCGCTGATAATCAGCCCCAGCATTTT
TRBV19	NA	TRBD1	TRBJ2-7	CASSIGVRGMNEQYF	TGTGCCAGTAGTATAGGGGTCAGGGGGATGAACGAGCAGTACTTC
TRBV11-3	NA	NA	TRBJ1-3	CASSLTGSGGNTIYF	TGTGCCAGCAGCTTAACGGGTTCGGGTGGAAACACCATATATTTT
TRBV27	NA	NA	TRBJ1-5	CASSTGLSNQPQHF	TGTGCCAGCAGTACAGGGTTGAGCAATCAGCCCCAGCATTTT
TRBV6-1	few	TRBD1	TRBJ1-1	CASSDGTGGNTEAFF	TGTGCCAGCAGTGACGGGACAGGGGGGAACACTGAAGCTTTCTTT